The 27 T cell receptor beta chains reported below all come from one sample, sequenced in a study of blood T cell repertoires in COVID-19. Produced via immunoSEQ multiplex PCR; TCRdb's table is partial and in-frame only. The sample records about 160,000 clones, around four fifths being singletons. The specimen sequenced was peripheral blood. These receptors were collected from a man aged 35-49 years who had recovered from COVID-19.

V gene TRBV11-3 combines with J gene TRBJ2-5; TRBD2 aligns across 9 bases. The CDR3 loop spans 15 amino acids. Losses at the gene ends were 4 bases for V and 5 bases for J; bases not matched to a gene: 8. The germline V gene encodes CDR1 SGHNT and CDR2 YENEEA. In DNA, the CDR3 is TGTGCCAGCAGCTGGGGAGCGGGAGGTGATGAGACCCAGTACTTC. Amino acids: CASSWGAGGDETQYF.

This clone was seen only once. The chain links TRBV9 to TRBJ2-7; D gene uncertain. Germline V gene lookup returns CDR1 SGDLS and CDR2 YYNGEE. Trimming removed 0 bases from V and 2 bases from J, with 9 bases in between. There are 14 residues in the CDR3. The CDR3 reads CASSVDPGTYEQYF. DNA for the CDR3: TGTGCCAGCAGCGTAGATCCAGGTACCTACGAGCAGTACTTC.

The J gene is TRBJ1-5, the V gene TRBV7-9; TRBD1 aligns across 9 bases. Germline values: CDR1 SEHNR, CDR2 FQNEAQ (reference sequence). The J segment lost 2 bases and the V segment lost 5 bases, leaving 10 bases of the junction unmatched. The CDR3 is 17 residues long. Here the CDR3 reads CASSPDRGGEGNQPQHF. The DNA of the CDR3 is TGTGCCAGCAGCCCGGACAGGGGAGGAGAGGGCAATCAGCCCCAGCATTTT.

The chain uses TRBV2 and TRBJ2-3; D unresolved. Trimming took off 4 bases at V and 0 bases at J, with 8 bases between the two ends. CDR1 is SNHLY and CDR2 is FYNNEI in the germline V gene. There are 14 residues in the CDR3. CDR3 DNA: TGTGCCAGCAGTGCCAGTTTTAGCACAGATACGCAGTATTTT. This gives the protein CASSASFSTDTQYF.

The CDR3 protein is CAISESNVGQTKQNTGELFF. CDR3 bases: TGTGCCATCAGTGAGTCGAATGTGGGACAGACGAAGCAGAACACCGGGGAGCTGTTTTTT. The rearrangement links TRBV10-3 to TRBJ2-2; TRBD1 aligns across 7 bases. The germline V gene has CDR1 ENHRY and CDR2 SYGVKD. The CDR3 totals 20 residues. V shed 0 bases, J shed 1 base, and the junction held 14 bases outside the gene matches.

CDR3 DNA: TGTGCCAGCAGCCAACCCCAAGGACTAGCGCTAAACACCGGGGAGCTGTTTTTT. Translation gives CASSQPQGLALNTGELFF. The chain uses TRBV4-2 and TRBJ2-2; 9 nucleotides line up with TRBD2. The CDR3 length is 18 residues. Trimming removed 2 bases from V and 2 bases from J; junction bases left unmatched: 9. Germline-derived CDR1 and CDR2 are LGHNA and YNFKEQ.

The V call is TRBV15, the J call TRBJ2-7; no clear D. Trimming left V 0 bases short and J 2 bases short, with 11 bases between. Germline V gene lookup returns CDR1 LNHNV and CDR2 YYDKDF (reference sequence). This CDR3 contains 15 residues. The CDR3 region has the DNA TGTGCCACCAGCAGAGATAGAGTCCCGACCTACGAGCAGTACTTC. Its translation: CATSRDRVPTYEQYF.

The genes are TRBV6-5 and TRBJ1-4, with D perhaps TRBD1 (5 bases). This CDR3 is 15 amino acids long. The germline V gene encodes CDR1 MNHEY and CDR2 SVGAGI. V gave up 4 bases and J gave up 4 bases, with 13 bases separating them. The CDR3 DNA follows: TGTGCCAGCAGTTTGGGGGGGAATAATAATGAAAAACTGTTTTTT. This sequence encodes CASSLGGNNNEKLFF.

The V call is TRBV5-8, the J call TRBJ2-1; D unclear. CDR1 is SGHTS and CDR2 is YDEGEE in the germline V gene. V gave up 2 bases and J gave up 9 bases, with 9 bases separating them. The CDR3 contains 12 residues. CDR3: CASSLTVGEQFF. For the CDR3, the DNA is TGTGCCAGCAGCTTAACAGTCGGTGAGCAGTTCTTC.

A single count supports this clone. The genes are TRBV6-6 and TRBJ1-1; 7 bases align to TRBD1. The CDR3 has 13 residues. The J segment lost 8 bases and the V segment lost 7 bases, leaving 10 bases of the junction unmatched. Germline V gene sequence: CDR1 MNHNY, CDR2 SVGAGI (reference sequence). CDR3 region: CASTKNRGAEAFF. The CDR3 region has the DNA TGTGCCAGCACTAAAAACAGGGGAGCGGAAGCTTTCTTT.

The J gene is TRBJ2-3, the V gene TRBV4-2; 7 nucleotides line up with TRBD1. After removal of 3 bases from V and 1 base from J, the junction contained 1 base not matched to a gene. Germline V gene lookup returns CDR1 LGHNA and CDR2 YNFKEQ. This CDR3 is 14 amino acids long. The CDR3 sequence: CASSHGQGTDTQYF. The CDR3 DNA reads as TGTGCCAGCAGCCACGGACAGGGCACAGATACGCAGTATTTT.

This clone was seen once. The chain recombines TRBV2 with TRBJ2-7; D may be TRBD2 (5 bases). In germline, CDR1 is SNHLY, CDR2 FYNNEI. The CDR3 runs 13 residues. V was cut by 7 bases and J by 0 bases, with 10 bases left in between. In DNA, the CDR3 is TGTGCCAGCATAAGGGAGAGCTCCTACGAGCAGTACTTC. This sequence encodes CASIRESSYEQYF.

The chain carries TRBV7-2 and TRBJ2-4, with TRBD1 identical over 7 bases. CDR3 length: 14 residues. From germline, CDR1 is SGHTA and CDR2 FQGNSA. After removal of 5 bases from V and 4 bases from J, the junction contained 5 bases not matched to a gene. This CDR3 is CASSARQGKNIQYF. Written as DNA, the CDR3 is TGTGCCAGCAGCGCCCGACAGGGTAAAAACATTCAGTACTTC.

V usage is TRBV9 and J usage is TRBJ1-2; D is ambiguous. This CDR3 contains 14 residues. The germline V gene has CDR1 SGDLS and CDR2 YYNGEE. Trimming left V 3 bases short and J 5 bases short, with 14 bases between. Written as DNA, the CDR3 is TGTGCCAGCAGCGCGGACGGGGAGGATTATGGCTACACCTTC. Translated, it gives CASSADGEDYGYTF.

Points on this clone: The sample holds other DNA sequences that translate to the same CDR3. V is TRBV5-4 and J is TRBJ1-2; D remains unclear. The V end lost 1 base, the J end lost 7 bases, and 14 bases lay between the germline ends. CDR3 length: 14 residues. Germline V gives CDR1 SGHNT, CDR2 YYREEE (reference sequence). CDR3 amino acids: CASSLSGTDTGYTF. The CDR3 nucleotides are TGTGCCAGCAGCTTGTCTGGAACTGACACTGGCTACACCTTC. Looking up the rest from reference TRBV5-4 and TRBJ1-2 gives the full variable domain: ETGVTQSPTHLIKTRGQQVTLRCSSQSGHNTVSWYQQALGQGPQFIFQYYREEENGRGNFPPRFSGLQFPNYSSELNVNALELDDSALYLCASSLSGTDTGYTFGSGTRLTVV.

The rearrangement uses TRBV5-5 and TRBJ1-2; tentatively, D is TRBD1 (5 bases). There are 12 residues in the CDR3. Germline V gene sequence: CDR1 SGHKS, CDR2 YYEKEE (reference sequence). V lost 10 bases to trimming and J lost 7 bases, with 17 bases between them. The CDR3 loop reads CAGGETDAGYTF. CDR3 nucleotides: TGTGCCGGGGGGGAGACAGACGCTGGCTACACCTTC.

V usage is TRBV7-9 and J usage is TRBJ2-1; weak D call: TRBD2 (5 bases). The V gene's germline CDR1 is SEHNR and CDR2 FQNEAQ (reference sequence). V was shortened by 10 bases and J by 2 bases, with 18 bases between the two germline ends. This CDR3 has 15 amino acids. The CDR3 protein is CATSGAEDAYNEQFF. The CDR3 DNA sequence: TGTGCCACCTCAGGTGCGGAGGACGCCTACAATGAGCAGTTCTTC.

The chain links TRBV5-1 to TRBJ1-6; D gene ambiguous. CDR1 is SGHRS and CDR2 is YFSETQ in the germline V gene. V was clipped by 1 base and J by 5 bases, with 7 bases between them. The CDR3 totals 14 residues. The CDR3 loop is CASSLQADNSPLHF. Here the CDR3 DNA reads TGCGCCAGCAGCTTGCAGGCTGATAATTCACCCCTCCACTTT.

The gene calls are TRBV13 and TRBJ1-1, with 7 nucleotides matching TRBD1. CDR3 length: 14 amino acids. V gave up 4 bases and J gave up 1 base; unmatched junction bases: 3. Germline-derived CDR1 and CDR2 are PRHDT and FYEKMQ (reference sequence). The CDR3 nucleotides read TGTGCCAGCAGCTCGTACAGGGGGAACACTGAAGCTTTCTTT. Translation gives CASSSYRGNTEAFF.

V usage is TRBV7-9 and J usage is TRBJ1-5, with 8 bases fitting TRBD1. The V and J ends lost 3 bases and 7 bases, in that order; junction bases with no gene match: 5. Germline CDR1 and CDR2: SEHNR and FQNEAQ (reference sequence). The CDR3 is 14 amino acids. DNA of the CDR3: TGTGCCAGCAGCTTCGGGACAGGTCGGCAGCCCCAGCATTTT. Its protein is CASSFGTGRQPQHF.

This clone has more than one count but fewer than ten. This chain connects TRBV19 to TRBJ1-2, with 12 bases matching TRBD1. The CDR3 loop spans 16 amino acids. J was trimmed by 6 bases and V by 5 bases; bases with no gene match: 10. The germline V gene encodes CDR1 LNHDA and CDR2 SQIVND (reference sequence). Written as DNA, the CDR3 is TGTGCCAGTAGTCCCGGGACAGGGGGCGCGGTGAATGGCTACACCTTC. Translated: CASSPGTGGAVNGYTF.

The chain is built from TRBV5-4 and TRBJ2-6, with D possibly being TRBD2 (5 bases). The CDR3 length is 15 residues. The V end was cut by 4 bases, the J end by 0 bases, with 8 bases between. Per germline, CDR1 SGHNT and CDR2 YYREEE (reference sequence). This chain's CDR3 is CASSPGLSGANVLTF. The CDR3, as DNA: TGTGCCAGCAGCCCCGGACTCTCTGGGGCCAACGTCCTGACTTTC. The variable domain in full, completed from reference TRBV5-4 and TRBJ2-6, reads ETGVTQSPTHLIKTRGQQVTLRCSSQSGHNTVSWYQQALGQGPQFIFQYYREEENGRGNFPPRFSGLQFPNYSSELNVNALELDDSALYLCASSPGLSGANVLTFGAGSRLTVL.

The chain recombines TRBV7-9 with TRBJ2-1; 15 nucleotides align to TRBD2. Germline lookup yields CDR1 SEHNR and CDR2 FQNEAQ (reference sequence). J lost 1 base, V lost 5 bases, and 6 bases had no gene match. This CDR3 is built from 18 residues. CDR3 nucleotide sequence: TGTGCCAGCAGCGACGGACTAGCGGGAGGGCGGTCCTACAATGAGCAGTTCTTC. Its protein product is CASSDGLAGGRSYNEQFF.

This sequence joins TRBV4-3 and TRBJ2-2, with 8 positions matching TRBD2. Per the germline V gene, CDR1 is LGHNA and CDR2 is YSLEER. There are 16 residues in the CDR3. J gave up 5 bases and V 2 bases, and 7 bases lay outside the gene matches. This CDR3 is CASSQHGTRGTGELFF. The CDR3 nucleotides read TGCGCCAGCAGCCAACACGGGACTAGGGGGACCGGGGAGCTGTTTTTT.

At least ten counts were recorded for this clone. This chain links TRBV5-6 with TRBJ1-2; maybe TRBD1 (5 bases). Germline V gene sequence: CDR1 SGHDT, CDR2 YYEEEE. V was shortened by 1 base and J by 10 bases, with 11 bases between the two germline ends. The CDR3 is 12 residues long. The DNA of the CDR3 is TGTGCCAGCAGCTTGAGGGCGGGGGACTACACCTTC. Amino acid sequence: CASSLRAGDYTF.

This clone was seen a few times. V gene TRBV11-2 combines with J gene TRBJ2-7; the D gene is possibly TRBD1 (6 bases). This CDR3 comprises 14 residues. Trimming took 4 bases from V and 0 from J, leaving 10 bases between them. Germline CDR1 and CDR2: SGHAT and FQNNGV. As DNA, the CDR3 is TGTGCCAGCAGCTGGGGGCGGAGCTCCTACGAGCAGTACTTC. Protein product: CASSWGRSSYEQYF.

The chain links TRBV4-3 to TRBJ2-6, with TRBD1 as a possible D gene (6 bases). V was cut by 4 bases and J by 5 bases, with 12 bases left in between. The CDR3 has 15 residues. Germline V gene data show CDR1 as LGHNA and CDR2 as YSLEER. CDR3 protein: CASSPDGDRANVLTF. The CDR3 DNA reads as TGCGCCAGCAGCCCCGATGGGGACAGGGCCAACGTCCTGACTTTC.